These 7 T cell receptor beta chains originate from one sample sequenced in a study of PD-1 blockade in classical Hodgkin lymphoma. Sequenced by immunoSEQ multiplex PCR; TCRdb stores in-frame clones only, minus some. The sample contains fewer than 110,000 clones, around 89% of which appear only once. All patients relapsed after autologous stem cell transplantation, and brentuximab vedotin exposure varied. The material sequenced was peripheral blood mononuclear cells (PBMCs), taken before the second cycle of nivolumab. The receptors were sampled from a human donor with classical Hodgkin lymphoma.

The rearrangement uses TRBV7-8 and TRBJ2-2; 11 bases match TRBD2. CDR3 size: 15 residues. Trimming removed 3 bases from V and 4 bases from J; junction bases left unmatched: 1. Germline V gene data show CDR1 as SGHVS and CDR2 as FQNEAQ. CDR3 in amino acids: CASSFSGGATGELFF. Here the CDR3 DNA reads TGTGCCAGCAGCTTTAGCGGGGGGGCCACCGGGGAGCTGTTTTTT.

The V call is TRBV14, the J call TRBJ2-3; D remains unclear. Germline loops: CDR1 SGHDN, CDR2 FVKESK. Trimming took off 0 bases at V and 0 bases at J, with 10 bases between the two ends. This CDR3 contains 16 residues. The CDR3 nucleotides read TGTGCCAGCAGCCAAGAGCTAGAGGCGAGCACAGATACGCAGTATTTT. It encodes CASSQELEASTDTQYF.

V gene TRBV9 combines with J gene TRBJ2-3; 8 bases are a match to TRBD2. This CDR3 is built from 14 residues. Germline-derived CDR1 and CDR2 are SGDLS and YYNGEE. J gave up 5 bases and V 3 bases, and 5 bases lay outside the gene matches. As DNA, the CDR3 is TGTGCCAGCAGCGGGGGACTAGTTCAAGATACGCAGTATTTT. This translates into CASSGGLVQDTQYF. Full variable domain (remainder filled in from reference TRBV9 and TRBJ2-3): DSGVTQTPKHLITATGQRVTLRCSPRSGDLSVYWYQQSLDQGLQFLIQYYNGEERAKGNILERFSAQQFPDLHSELNLSSLELGDSALYFCASSGGLVQDTQYFGPGTRLTVL.

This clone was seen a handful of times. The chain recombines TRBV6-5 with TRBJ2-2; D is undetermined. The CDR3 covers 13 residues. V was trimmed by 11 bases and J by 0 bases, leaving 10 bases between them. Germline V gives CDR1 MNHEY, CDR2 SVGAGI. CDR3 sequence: CAVWESNTGELFF. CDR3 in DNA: TGTGCCGTATGGGAATCGAACACCGGGGAGCTGTTTTTT.

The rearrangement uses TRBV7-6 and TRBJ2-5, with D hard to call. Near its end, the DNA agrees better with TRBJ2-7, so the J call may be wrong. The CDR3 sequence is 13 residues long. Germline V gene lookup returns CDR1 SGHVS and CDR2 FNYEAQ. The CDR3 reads CASSSSLSYEQYF. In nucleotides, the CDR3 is TGTGCCAGCAGCTCCTCCCTCTCCTACGAGCAGTACTTC.

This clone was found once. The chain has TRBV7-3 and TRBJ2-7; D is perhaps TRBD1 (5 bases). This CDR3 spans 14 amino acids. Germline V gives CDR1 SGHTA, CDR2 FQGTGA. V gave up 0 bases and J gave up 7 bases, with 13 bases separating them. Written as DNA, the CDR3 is TGTGCCAGCAGCTTAACGAGACAGACAGTAGAGCAGTACTTC. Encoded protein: CASSLTRQTVEQYF. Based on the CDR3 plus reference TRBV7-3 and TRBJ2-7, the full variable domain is GAGVSQTPSNKVTEKGKYVELRCDPISGHTALYWYRQSLGQGPEFLIYFQGTGAADDSGLPNDRFFAVRPEGSVSTLKIQRTERGDSAVYLCASSLTRQTVEQYFGPGTRLTVT.

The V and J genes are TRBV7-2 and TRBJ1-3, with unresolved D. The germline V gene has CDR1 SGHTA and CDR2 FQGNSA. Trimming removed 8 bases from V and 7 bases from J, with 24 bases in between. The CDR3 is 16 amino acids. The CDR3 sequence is CASGRRRGRLDNTIYF. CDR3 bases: TGTGCCAGCGGCCGTCGCCGAGGGAGGCTTGACAACACCATATATTTT.